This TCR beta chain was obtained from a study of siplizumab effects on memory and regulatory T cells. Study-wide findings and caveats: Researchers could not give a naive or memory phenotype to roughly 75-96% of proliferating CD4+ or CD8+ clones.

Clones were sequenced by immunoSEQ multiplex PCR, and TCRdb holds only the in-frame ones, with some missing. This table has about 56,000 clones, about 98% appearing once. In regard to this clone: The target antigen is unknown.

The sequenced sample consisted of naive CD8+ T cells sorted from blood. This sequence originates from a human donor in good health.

DNA of the CDR3: TGCGCCAGCAGCTACGGGAGGGCGTCGACCGGGGAGCTGTTTTTT. Residues: CASSYGRASTGELFF. This rearrangement joins TRBV10-1 to TRBJ2-2; TRBD2 aligns across 8 bases. V shed 6 bases, J shed 5 bases, and the junction held 8 bases outside the gene matches. CDR1 is WNHNN and CDR2 is SYGVQD in the germline V gene (reference sequence). The CDR3 has 15 residues.